This section outlines one TCR beta chain sequence together with its context. Its antigen is not identified. The record originates from a study of cytomegalovirus exposure and HLA in healthy donors. Study conclusions and caveats: Exclusion as indistinguishable affected some V segments, including TRBV6-2 and TRBV6-3.

V was cut by 11 bases and J by 4 bases, with 23 bases left in between. CDR1 is MDHEN and CDR2 is SYDVKM in the germline V gene. This CDR3 comprises 15 residues. The PCR was carried out with 60 Vbeta primers and 13 Jbeta primers. Using immunoSEQ multiplex PCR, the repertoire was profiled, and TCRdb retains in-frame clones only, with some absent. The repertoire holds about 93,000 clones, around four fifths seen once, with approximately 3% in the top ten. The chain joins TRBV28 to TRBJ1-2; D possibly corresponds to TRBD1 (5 bases). The sequenced sample consisted of PBMCs. The clonotype comes from a woman aged 40 to 55 in good health and CMV-seronegative. CDR3 bases: TGTGCCTCCAGGGTGTCGCAGCCGAAATCCTATGGCTACACCTTC. Translating it yields CASRVSQPKSYGYTF.